The 8 T cell receptor beta chains presented below share a single source sample, sequenced in a study of cytomegalovirus exposure and HLA in healthy donors (dated 2017 in TCRdb). Receptors were amplified or captured by the immunoSEQ multiplex PCR assay. TCRdb retrieved this table from immuneACCESS and kept in-frame rearrangements only. Not all clones are present; in checked studies, unresolved V genes account for under half, and no reason is known for the remainder. Present in this sample are about 250,000 clones, around nine tenths of which were seen just once. The top ten constitute around 3% of the sample. The sample comprised PBMCs. These receptors were obtained from a man aged 18 to 30 in good health and CMV-seronegative.

The rearrangement links TRBV7-9 to TRBJ1-3; D ambiguous. The length of the CDR3 is 15 residues. The V end was cut by 1 base, the J end by 0 bases, with 7 bases between. The germline V gene encodes CDR1 SEHNR and CDR2 FQNEAQ (reference sequence). This CDR3 is CASSLDSISGNTIYF. CDR3 nucleotide sequence: TGTGCCAGCAGCTTAGACTCCATCTCTGGAAACACCATATATTTT. Based on the CDR3 plus reference TRBV7-9 and TRBJ1-3, the full variable domain is DTGVSQNPRHKITKRGQNVTFRCDPISEHNRLYWYRQTLGQGPEFLTYFQNEAQLEKSRLLSDRFSAERPKGSFSTLEIQRTEQGDSAMYLCASSLDSISGNTIYFGEGSWLTVV.

V gene TRBV27 combines with J gene TRBJ2-3; the match to TRBD1 covers 8 bases. CDR3 length equals 12 residues. V trimming: 8 bases; J trimming: 4 bases; junction bases outside the gene matches: 2. In germline, CDR1 is MNHEY, CDR2 SMNVEV (reference sequence). This chain's CDR3 is CASSTGADTQYF. For the CDR3, the DNA is TGTGCCAGCTCGACAGGGGCAGATACGCAGTATTTT.

The CDR3: CASSLNGIMNEQFF. The DNA for the CDR3 is TGTGCCAGCAGCTTAAACGGGATAATGAATGAGCAGTTCTTC. The genes are TRBV7-2 and TRBJ2-1, with a possible D match to TRBD2 (5 bases). With 2 bases removed from V and 7 bases from J, the gap between germline ends came to 12 bases. CDR3 size: 14 residues. Germline CDR1 and CDR2: SGHTA and FQGNSA. Full variable domain (outside the CDR3, taken from reference TRBV7-2 and TRBJ2-1): GAGVSQSPSNKVTEKGKDVELRCDPISGHTALYWYRQSLGQGLEFLIYFQGNSAPDKSGLPSDRFSAERTGGSVSTLTIQRTQQEDSAVYLCASSLNGIMNEQFFGPGTRLTVL.

This chain connects TRBV14 to TRBJ2-4; D possibly corresponds to TRBD1 (5 bases). Trimming took 4 bases from V and 7 from J, leaving 17 bases between them. Germline CDR1 is SGHDN and CDR2 is FVKESK. The CDR3 totals 15 residues. CDR3 region: CASSPSHGPGNIQYF. CDR3 DNA sequence: TGTGCCAGCAGCCCGTCTCATGGACCAGGGAACATTCAGTACTTC.

V is TRBV9 and J is TRBJ2-3, with TRBD1 matching over 9 bases. The CDR3 loop spans 16 amino acids. The germline CDR1 and CDR2 sequences are SGDLS and YYNGEE. V lost 2 bases to trimming and J lost 5 bases; unmatched junction nucleotides: 9. CDR3 in amino acids: CASSVSATGGGDTQYF. The CDR3 DNA reads as TGTGCCAGCAGCGTTTCTGCGACAGGGGGTGGAGATACGCAGTATTTT.

A single count supports this clone. The chain combines TRBV5-1 with TRBJ1-3, with D possibly being TRBD1 (5 bases). The CDR3 length is 15 residues. V shed 0 bases and J shed 0 bases, with 7 bases lying between them. CDR1 is SGHRS and CDR2 is YFSETQ in the germline V gene. CDR3 sequence reads: CASSLVQGSGNTIYF. The CDR3 nucleotides read TGCGCCAGCAGCTTGGTGCAGGGCTCTGGAAACACCATATATTTT.

The rearrangement links TRBV18 to TRBJ2-2; no clear D. Trimming removed 6 bases from V and 3 bases from J, with 5 bases in between. There are 12 residues in the CDR3. Germline assignment: CDR1 KGHSH and CDR2 LQKENI. CDR3 coding DNA: TGTGCCAGCTCGGCTGACACCGGGGAGCTGTTTTTT. Translation gives CASSADTGELFF.

This clone was seen just once. The chain's CDR3 is CASRGASSYEQYF. CDR3 DNA: TGCGCCAGCAGGGGGGCCAGCTCCTACGAGCAGTACTTC. The chain is built from TRBV4-1 and TRBJ2-7; D might be TRBD1 (6 bases). Trimming cost V 6 bases and J 0 bases, with 9 bases left between them. The germline V gene encodes CDR1 MGHRA and CDR2 YSYEKL. The CDR3 consists of 13 residues.